The rows below give T cell receptor beta chains drawn from one sample of a study of monozygotic twins with inflammatory bowel disease. Using the 5' RACE reads, TCRdb records one entry per CDR3 protein without DNA. The sample has approximately 100,000 distinct CDR3 sequences. The sequenced sample consisted of blood. These receptors were taken from a human donor with ulcerative colitis or Crohn's disease, or a healthy co-twin of an affected twin (not recorded which). Both conserved end residues are part of each CDR3. Each record gives: J gene, V gene, CDR3 protein.

j_call: TRBJ2-3; v_call: TRBV24-1; cdr3_aa: CATSDPARGFTDTQYF
j_call: TRBJ2-5; v_call: TRBV7-9; cdr3_aa: CASSPTRGVQETQYF
j_call: TRBJ1-1; v_call: TRBV20-1; cdr3_aa: CSARARTGATEAFF
j_call: TRBJ1-5; v_call: TRBV6-2/TRBV6-3; cdr3_aa: CASSYPGQGVGQPQHF
j_call: TRBJ2-7; v_call: TRBV7-2; cdr3_aa: CASSPRLAGDHEQYF
j_call: TRBJ2-1; v_call: TRBV5-1; cdr3_aa: CASSLGLLSYNEQFF
j_call: TRBJ2-7; v_call: TRBV7-2; cdr3_aa: CASSTDRVSTLEQYF
j_call: TRBJ2-2; v_call: TRBV28; cdr3_aa: CASSPYTTSGRAYTGELFF
j_call: TRBJ1-5; v_call: TRBV24-1; cdr3_aa: CATSDARQVGAQPQHF
j_call: TRBJ2-3; v_call: TRBV5-1; cdr3_aa: CASSLELAGEVNTQYF
j_call: TRBJ2-5; v_call: TRBV7-6; cdr3_aa: CASSLAFETQYF
j_call: TRBJ2-2; v_call: TRBV5-1; cdr3_aa: CASSLGPGELFF
j_call: TRBJ2-7; v_call: TRBV6-2/TRBV6-3; cdr3_aa: CASSYMDRDEQYF
j_call: TRBJ1-5; v_call: TRBV3-1; cdr3_aa: CASSQDRETGGEAQHF
j_call: TRBJ2-7; v_call: TRBV3-1; cdr3_aa: CASSQLKPNPGTTYEQYF
j_call: TRBJ2-5; v_call: TRBV20-1; cdr3_aa: CSVASSGREETQYF
j_call: TRBJ2-5; v_call: TRBV7-2; cdr3_aa: CASSLVGPPGQETQYF
j_call: TRBJ2-7; v_call: TRBV12-3/TRBV12-4; cdr3_aa: CASSFTGGSYEQYF
j_call: TRBJ1-2; v_call: TRBV7-9; cdr3_aa: CASSFSPEYYYGYTF
j_call: TRBJ1-3; v_call: TRBV18; cdr3_aa: CASSPWEGAPSENTIYF
j_call: TRBJ2-1; v_call: TRBV29-1; cdr3_aa: CSVETSGSRNEQFF
j_call: TRBJ2-2; v_call: TRBV20-1; cdr3_aa: CSASGTGGITGELFF
j_call: TRBJ2-7; v_call: TRBV5-4; cdr3_aa: CASSLSRGEGLSYEQYF
j_call: TRBJ2-7; v_call: TRBV19; cdr3_aa: CASSMNREKAEQYF
j_call: TRBJ2-4; v_call: TRBV12-3/TRBV12-4; cdr3_aa: CASSFSGVGKNIQYF